This is a list of T cell receptor beta chains from one sample in a study of blood T cell repertoires in COVID-19. Using immunoSEQ multiplex PCR, the repertoire was profiled, and TCRdb retains in-frame clones only, with some absent. The data show about 210,000 clones, around 90% seen once. The specimen was PBMCs or T cells enriched from blood (not recorded which). These receptors were taken from a man between 18 and 29 years old with acute COVID-19. Both conserved end residues are part of each CDR3. The order of the fields is clone size, J gene, V gene, CDR3 length, D gene, CDR3 DNA, CDR3 protein. The D gene is left open where the match is weak. Clone size is not always given. Where it is, it says once, few, many or a class for expanded clones.

once,TRBJ1-1,TRBV6-2/TRBV6-3,15,NA,TGTGCCAGCAGCCGTGGGACATTGAGGAACACTGAAGCTTTCTTT,CASSRGTLRNTEAFF
NA,TRBJ2-7,TRBV2,16,TRBD2,TGTGCCAGCAGACTAAGCGGGAGTCAGCCCTCCTACGAGCAGTACTTC,CASRLSGSQPSYEQYF
NA,TRBJ1-3,TRBV7-2,14,TRBD1,TGTGCCAGCGCAGGGGGTATGGGTGGAAACACCATATATTTT,CASAGGMGGNTIYF
NA,TRBJ1-5,TRBV29-1,13,NA,TGCAGCGTTGTGGAGGGTCCTAATCAGCCCCAGCATTTT,CSVVEGPNQPQHF
NA,TRBJ2-3,TRBV5-1,14,TRBD1,TGCGCCAGCAGCTCGCCGGGACAGGTTGATACGCAGTATTTT,CASSSPGQVDTQYF
NA,TRBJ2-7,TRBV12-3/TRBV12-4,12,NA,TGTGCCAGCACCCAGGACTCTAACGAGCAGTACTTC,CASTQDSNEQYF
once,TRBJ2-7,TRBV28,17,TRBD1,TGTGCCAGCACCCCATCGCCCTGGACAGGGGAACGGAACGAGCAGTACTTC,CASTPSPWTGERNEQYF
few,TRBJ1-1,TRBV4-1,13,NA,TGCGCCAGCAGCCAAGAAAGGGGGACTGAAGCTTTCTTT,CASSQERGTEAFF
NA,TRBJ1-1,TRBV11-2,17,TRBD1,TGTGCCAGCAGCAAACAGGGGAACTACCTCATGAACACTGAAGCTTTCTTT,CASSKQGNYLMNTEAFF
NA,TRBJ1-1,TRBV6-5,12,NA,TGTGCCAGCAGTCAGGAAAACACTGAAGCTTTCTTT,CASSQENTEAFF
NA,TRBJ2-1,TRBV28,16,NA,TGTGCCAGCAGTCCTCCCGACTCCGCCTCCTACAATGAGCAGTTCTTC,CASSPPDSASYNEQFF
NA,TRBJ1-1,TRBV2,14,TRBD1,TGTGCCAGCAGCGTACAGGGGTGGGACACTGAAGCTTTCTTT,CASSVQGWDTEAFF
once,TRBJ1-5,TRBV5-8,14,NA,TGTGCCAGCAGCTTGCGGGGTAGCAATCAGCCCCAGCATTTT,CASSLRGSNQPQHF
NA,TRBJ1-3,TRBV4-1,15,NA,TGCGCCAGCAGCCAAGATCCCCTACCTGGAAACACCATATATTTT,CASSQDPLPGNTIYF
once,TRBJ2-1,TRBV3-1/TRBV3-2,16,TRBD2,TGTGCCAGCAGCCAAGAGGGAACTAGCGGGATGGATGAGCAGTTCTTC,CASSQEGTSGMDEQFF
once,TRBJ1-4,TRBV28,15,TRBD1,TGTGCCAGCAGCCCAGGGGACAGCAGGAATGAAAAACTGTTTTTT,CASSPGDSRNEKLFF
once,TRBJ2-3,TRBV10-2,16,NA,TGCGCCAGCAGTGAAGGATTTCAAACCGAGGCAGATACGCAGTATTTT,CASSEGFQTEADTQYF
NA,TRBJ1-1,TRBV5-6,16,NA,TGTGCCAGCAGCTTGGCCGGGGGGCTGCGGGCAGCTGAAGCTTTCTTT,CASSLAGGLRAAEAFF
NA,TRBJ2-7,TRBV19,15,NA,TGTGCCAGTAGTACTCCGACGACTAGTCCGAACGAGCAGTACTTC,CASSTPTTSPNEQYF
NA,TRBJ2-1,TRBV28,15,NA,TGTGCCAGCACCGATAGGAGGGTAATGATCGATGAGCAGTTCTTC,CASTDRRVMIDEQFF
once,TRBJ2-3,TRBV9,15,TRBD2,TGTGCCAGCAGCGCGGGGCGGGAGATCCCCGGTACGCAGTATTTT,CASSAGREIPGTQYF
NA,TRBJ2-7,TRBV11-2,17,TRBD2,TGTGCCAGCAGCTTCGGACTAGCGGGAGCCTTCTCCTACGAGCAGTACTTC,CASSFGLAGAFSYEQYF
NA,TRBJ1-2,TRBV24-1,17,TRBD1,TGTGCCACCAGTGACCAGACAGGGGGCGAAGATAACTATGGCTACACCTTC,CATSDQTGGEDNYGYTF
NA,TRBJ1-2,TRBV28,16,NA,TGTGCCAGCAGCGCGTGGGGGCAAACAGTAAACTATGGCTACACCTTC,CASSAWGQTVNYGYTF
NA,TRBJ2-3,TRBV7-3,17,TRBD2,TGTGCCAGCAGCCAAACATCGACTAGCGGGGGGTTAGATACGCAGTATTTT,CASSQTSTSGGLDTQYF
NA,TRBJ1-3,TRBV28,15,TRBD1,TGTGCCACCACACCTAGGGGGCTGGGAGGAAACACCATATATTTT,CATTPRGLGGNTIYF
NA,TRBJ2-2,TRBV28,15,NA,TGTGCCAGCAGTTTATGGCAGGGGAGCACCGGGGAGCTGTTTTTT,CASSLWQGSTGELFF
NA,TRBJ1-1,TRBV28,12,NA,TGTGCCAGCAGTTTTTTGGGCAGAGAAGCTTTCTTT,CASSFLGREAFF
NA,TRBJ2-7,TRBV19,14,NA,TGTGCCAGTAGTATAGATCGGGGGTCCTACGAGCAGTACTTC,CASSIDRGSYEQYF
NA,TRBJ2-1,TRBV11-2,15,TRBD2,TGTGCCAGCAGCTTAGTGACTAGCGGGACCAATGAGCAGTTCTTC,CASSLVTSGTNEQFF
NA,TRBJ1-3,TRBV14,18,NA,TGTGCCAGCAGCCAAGTTTCGGTCAGGTCAAGCTCTGGAAACACCATATATTTT,CASSQVSVRSSSGNTIYF
few,TRBJ2-6,TRBV6-6,17,TRBD1,TGTGCCAGCAGTCCGGGACAGTTATTTTCTGGGGCCAACGTCCTGACTTTC,CASSPGQLFSGANVLTF
NA,TRBJ1-1,TRBV3-1/TRBV3-2,17,TRBD1,TGTGCCAGCAGCCACGGGGGGACAGGTTACATGAACACTGAAGCTTTCTTT,CASSHGGTGYMNTEAFF
NA,TRBJ2-5,TRBV15,15,TRBD1,TGTGCCACCAGCAGACGGGGACAGGCCCAAGAGACCCAGTACTTC,CATSRRGQAQETQYF
NA,TRBJ1-4,TRBV6-5,14,TRBD1,TGTGCCAGCAGTTCGGACGACAGGGGGGGAAAACTGTTTTTT,CASSSDDRGGKLFF
NA,TRBJ2-5,TRBV5-4,14,NA,TGTGCCAGCAGCCTCCCAGGCGGGAAAGAGACCCAGTACTTC,CASSLPGGKETQYF
NA,TRBJ1-1,TRBV11-3,15,NA,TGTGCCAGCACCTCTCCGGGACTCATGAACACTGAAGCTTTCTTT,CASTSPGLMNTEAFF
NA,TRBJ2-7,TRBV28,13,NA,TGTGCCAGCAGCGCAGTCGGGACAAACGAGCAGTACTTC,CASSAVGTNEQYF
NA,TRBJ2-7,TRBV28,13,TRBD1,TGTGCCAGCAAAAGAGGGACAGCCTACGAGCAGTACTTC,CASKRGTAYEQYF
NA,TRBJ2-3,TRBV11-2,16,TRBD2,TGTGCCAGCAGCTCCCTAGCGGTCGCTAGCACAGATACGCAGTATTTT,CASSSLAVASTDTQYF
NA,TRBJ1-1,TRBV29-1,13,NA,TGCAGCGTTGCCGGGACATGGGGCACTGAAGCTTTCTTT,CSVAGTWGTEAFF
NA,TRBJ1-6,TRBV27,13,NA,TGTGCCAGCGGGCGATCCTATAATTCACCCCTCCACTTT,CASGRSYNSPLHF
NA,TRBJ1-6,TRBV28,12,NA,TGTGCCAGCAGTTTATTAAATTCACCCCTCCACTTT,CASSLLNSPLHF
once,TRBJ2-7,TRBV28,15,TRBD2,TGTGCCAGCAGTTTATCGACTAGCGGGGTATACGAGCAGTACTTC,CASSLSTSGVYEQYF
NA,TRBJ2-7,TRBV18,14,NA,TGTGCCAGCTCACCGGCGCAGGCCCCTCACGAGCAGTACTTC,CASSPAQAPHEQYF
NA,TRBJ2-7,TRBV29-1,17,TRBD2,TGCAGCGTTGCGGGCGGGACTAGCGGGCGAAGCTCCTACGAGCAGTACTTC,CSVAGGTSGRSSYEQYF
NA,TRBJ1-4,TRBV27,15,NA,TGTGCCCGAGGGGGGGGGCCGGAGAACAATGAAAAACTGTTTTTT,CARGGGPENNEKLFF
NA,TRBJ2-1,TRBV12-3/TRBV12-4,13,TRBD1,TGTGCCAGCAGTATTTCACAGGGGTATGAGCAGTTCTTC,CASSISQGYEQFF
NA,TRBJ1-4,TRBV12-3/TRBV12-4,13,TRBD1,TGTGCCAGCAGTCAGGGACAGGGGGAAAAACTGTTTTTT,CASSQGQGEKLFF
NA,TRBJ2-1,TRBV15,15,TRBD2,TGTGCCACCAGCAGGGAGCGGGAGTTGTACAATGAGCAGTTCTTC,CATSRERELYNEQFF
NA,TRBJ2-4,TRBV5-1,13,TRBD1,TGCGCCAGCAGCCAGGGACAGGCGAACATTCAGTACTTC,CASSQGQANIQYF
NA,TRBJ1-1,TRBV30,15,TRBD1,TGTGCCTGGAGTAGCGGACAGGGGGCTAACACTGAAGCTTTCTTT,CAWSSGQGANTEAFF
NA,TRBJ2-3,TRBV6-5,14,TRBD2,TGTGCCAGCACAACTAGCGGGAGCACAGATACGCAGTATTTT,CASTTSGSTDTQYF
NA,TRBJ2-7,TRBV12-5,15,TRBD2,TGTGCTAGTGGCTCCCCGGGGGGGACGACCTACGAGCAGTACTTC,CASGSPGGTTYEQYF
NA,TRBJ1-1,TRBV7-9,14,TRBD1,TGTGCCAGCAGCTTAGTTCAGGGGGCATCTGAAGCTTTCTTT,CASSLVQGASEAFF